This TCR beta chain originates from a study of blood T cell repertoires in COVID-19. In the study overall: The United States, Italy and Spain supplied acute and convalescent COVID-19 samples.

The CDR3 length is 16 residues. Trimming cost V 2 bases and J 1 base, with 14 bases left between them. CDR1 is MNHEY and CDR2 is SMNVEV in the germline V gene (reference sequence). The Seattle site enrolled patients during active infection and followed them longitudinally. Profiled with immunoSEQ multiplex PCR; TCRdb holds only in-frame clones, not every one. The top ten clones hold 3.8% of a sample with about 120,000 clones, around 89% of them seen once. The chain links TRBV27 to TRBJ1-1; possibly TRBD1 for D (6 bases). The receptor's source is a woman aged 60-75 years with COVID-19, enrolled during active disease. The material sequenced was peripheral blood. Here the CDR3 DNA reads TGTGCCAGCAGTTTAAGGGGGGGAGGGACGAACACTGAAGCTTTCTTT. Residues: CASSLRGGGTNTEAFF.